This is a list of T cell receptor beta chains from one sample in a study of technical replicates of blood from four donors. Profiling relied on immunoSEQ multiplex PCR, and the TCRdb table lists in-frame clones only, not all of them. Of roughly 56,000 clones in the sample, about 96% are singletons; the top ten hold roughly 3.1%. The sequenced sample was PBMCs. The source of these receptors is a human donor in good health. Some clones in this sample may be carry-over from other donors' samples. The conserved cysteine and the conserved F or W are not part of the CDR3 here. D genes are given only for firm matches.

d_call cdr3_length v_call cdr3_aa
. 13 TRBV5-1 ASSSMDRNTGELF
TRBD1 12 TRBV7-2 ASSSGQRNTEAF
TRBD1 12 TRBV6-5 ASARATGDSTIY
TRBD1 13 TRBV10-3 AISPGTGKISPLH
TRBD2 11 TRBV6-4 ASIPGTRNEQF
TRBD2 13 TRBV18 ASSPSLAGAYEQY
TRBD1 14 TRBV5-4 ASSLLGQGRGETQY
. 12 TRBV5-1 ASSLAGGYTEAF
. 13 TRBV5-8 ASSSAGYSNQPQH
TRBD2 13 TRBV6-1 ASSEASGGPNEQF
. 10 TRBV30 AWLRAPYGYT
. 10 TRBV6-5 ASREGNQPQH
. 12 TRBV7-2 ASSYQASNTEAF
TRBD1 11 TRBV7-2 ASEQGPGYGVF
TRBD1 16 TRBV18 ASSIITGTGGKGTEAF
. 13 TRBV19 ASSSQGSWNYGYT
TRBD2 14 TRBV5-4 ASSLGGTSGSYEQY
. 14 TRBV5-6 ASSLTSGARGETQY
. 8 TRBV20-1 SAKEDGYT
TRBD2 9 TRBV7-3 AAGGSYEQY
. 11 TRBV4-1 ASSQANRDEQY
TRBD1 13 TRBV2 ASSPTGLVNSPLH
. 13 TRBV10-1 ARLLTELAKNIQY
TRBD1 12 TRBV28 ASSSGQMNTEAF
TRBD2 13 TRBV7-3 ASSSSGSRYNEQF
TRBD2 14 TRBV5-1 ASSLAGTISTDTQY
. 12 TRBV6-6 ASSYSLGGTEAF
. 11 TRBV4-3 ASSLGQNSPLH
. 14 TRBV23-1 ASSQSRARGNSPLH
TRBD2 13 TRBV11-2 ASSLGLAGAYEQY
TRBD1 13 TRBV6-1 ASSGTGGAYEKLF
. 15 TRBV6-1 ASSDPLETAVYNEQF
. 12 TRBV7-2 ASSSNFVSGGYT
TRBD1 14 TRBV15 ATSRDGQGITDTQY
TRBD1 13 TRBV4-3 ASSQAGTEREKLF
. 11 TRBV7-2 ASSSPRTVKAF
. 12 TRBV6-1 ATAIRGTTDTQY
TRBD2 13 TRBV7-2 ASSPSGSRTDTQY
. 13 TRBV6-6 ASSYFSGGTVEQF
. 14 TRBV9 ASSGPDGSGSGELF
TRBD2 18 TRBV9 ASSAGLAGRHAQSTDTQY
. 11 TRBV5-4 ASSLGGGETQY
TRBD2 13 TRBV19 ASSLSGGGTDTQY
. 12 TRBV19 ASKSRPNTDTQY
TRBD1 13 TRBV6-1 ASSELGGRNSPLH
. 11 TRBV7-9 ASSLWGEENYT
. 12 TRBV4-2 ASSPTGTHTGYT
TRBD2 13 TRBV7-3 ASSPGAGVEETQY
TRBD1 13 TRBV5-4 ASSPRGQALNEQF
. 13 TRBV4-3 ASSQGYFPLGELF
. 11 TRBV6-1 ASQGRAFHEQF
TRBD1 12 TRBV5-1 AGGTGGVNEKLF
. 13 TRBV6-1 ASSEEGGDYNEQF
. 12 TRBV30 AWSRDSMNTEAF
. 12 TRBV5-1 ASSFRVVTDTQY
TRBD2 12 TRBV5-6 ASSFRRGSYEQY
TRBD1 12 TRBV6-5 ASSKQGFPTEAF
TRBD1 13 TRBV5-1 ASSFRTGEEDGYT
. 13 TRBV29-1 SVASVRGGNQPQH
TRBD2 16 TRBV7-8 ASSLGTSGGLYRNEQF